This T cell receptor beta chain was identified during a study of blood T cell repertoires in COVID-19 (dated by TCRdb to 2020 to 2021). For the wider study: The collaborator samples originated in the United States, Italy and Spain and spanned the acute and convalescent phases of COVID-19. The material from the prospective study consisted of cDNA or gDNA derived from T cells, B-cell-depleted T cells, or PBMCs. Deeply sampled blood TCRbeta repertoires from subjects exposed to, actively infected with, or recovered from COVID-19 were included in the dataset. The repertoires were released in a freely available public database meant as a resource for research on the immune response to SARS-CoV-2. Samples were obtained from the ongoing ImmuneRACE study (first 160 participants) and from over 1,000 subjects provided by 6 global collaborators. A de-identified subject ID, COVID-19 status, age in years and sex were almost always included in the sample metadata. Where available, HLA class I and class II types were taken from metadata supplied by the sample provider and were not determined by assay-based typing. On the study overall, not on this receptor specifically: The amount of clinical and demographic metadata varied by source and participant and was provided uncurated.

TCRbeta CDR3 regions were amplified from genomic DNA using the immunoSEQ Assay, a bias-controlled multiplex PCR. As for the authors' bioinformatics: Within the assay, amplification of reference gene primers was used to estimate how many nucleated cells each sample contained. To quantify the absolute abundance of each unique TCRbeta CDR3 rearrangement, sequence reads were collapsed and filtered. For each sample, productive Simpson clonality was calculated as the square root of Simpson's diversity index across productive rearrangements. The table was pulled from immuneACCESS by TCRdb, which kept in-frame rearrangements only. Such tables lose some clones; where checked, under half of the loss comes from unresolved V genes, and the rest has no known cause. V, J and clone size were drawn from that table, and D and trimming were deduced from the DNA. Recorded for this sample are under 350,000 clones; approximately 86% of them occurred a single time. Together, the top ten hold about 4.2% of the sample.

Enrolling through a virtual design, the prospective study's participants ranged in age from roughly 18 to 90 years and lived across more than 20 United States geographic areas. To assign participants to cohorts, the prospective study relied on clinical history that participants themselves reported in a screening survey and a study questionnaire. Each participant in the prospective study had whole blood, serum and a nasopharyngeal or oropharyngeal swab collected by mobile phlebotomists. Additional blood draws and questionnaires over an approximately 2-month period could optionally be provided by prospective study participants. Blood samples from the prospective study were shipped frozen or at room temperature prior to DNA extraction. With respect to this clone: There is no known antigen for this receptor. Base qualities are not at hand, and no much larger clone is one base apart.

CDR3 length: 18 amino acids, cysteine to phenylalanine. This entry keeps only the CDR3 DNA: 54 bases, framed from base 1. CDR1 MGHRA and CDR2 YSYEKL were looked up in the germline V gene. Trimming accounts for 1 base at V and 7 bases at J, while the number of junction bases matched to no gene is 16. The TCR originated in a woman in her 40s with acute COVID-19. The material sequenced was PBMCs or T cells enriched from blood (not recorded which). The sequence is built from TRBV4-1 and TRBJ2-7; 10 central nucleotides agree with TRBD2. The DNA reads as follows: TGCGCCAGCAGCCAAGGGAAGGGTAGCAGCGGGAGGGCCAGAGAGCAGTACTTC. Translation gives CASSQGKGSSGRAREQYF.